The clone carrying this T cell receptor (beta chain) has a count of ten or more. What it recognizes is unknown. Template switching (which added a universal primer site) was used, and cDNA carried unique molecular identifiers. TCRdb redid the calling of the 5' RACE reads with MiXCR, one entry per CDR3 protein. The table includes about 220,000 distinct CDR3 sequences, around 8.1% detected once. The germline V gene encodes CDR1 SQVTM and CDR2 ANQGSEA. The germline V and J ends were trimmed by 1 base and 1 base, with 15 bases remaining between them. This CDR3 is built from 16 residues. This sample is drawn from a study of identical twins. Broader study findings: Beta clonotypes that were abundant in cord blood contained fewer insertions, a pattern absent from memory repertoires. Out-of-frame alpha sequences shared between twins exhibited an excess of low generation probability.

The sample was also reused in another study, on yellow fever vaccine responses in identical twins.

This chain joins TRBV29-1 and TRBJ2-3; D gene uncertain. The sample was memory (CD45RO+) T cells sorted from blood. The source is a woman aged 18-29 years in good health. Written as DNA, the CDR3 is TGCAGCGTTGAAGCCCCCCAGGCAGGTGGCACAGATACGCAGTATTTT. This sequence encodes CSVEAPQAGGTDTQYF.